These 24 T cell receptor beta chains came from one sample sequenced in a study of shared clonotypes between healthy human individuals. Clones were read by immunoSEQ multiplex PCR, and TCRdb kept only the in-frame ones, dropping some. The top ten hold nearly 1.5% of the sample, which has 950,000 to 1,100,000 clones, around 75% seen once. Sequenced input: memory CD4+ T cells sorted from blood. Noted subset: CD45RA-negative fraction. Receptors were obtained from a young man in good health.

This clone has at least ten counts. Other nucleotide sequences in the sample specify the same CDR3. The chain joins TRBV5-4 to TRBJ1-4; the D is unclear. There are 12 residues in the CDR3. CDR1 SGHNT and CDR2 YYREEE come from the germline V gene (reference sequence). The germline V and J ends were trimmed by 1 base and 4 bases, with 2 bases remaining between them. The CDR3: CASSLNNEKLFF. The CDR3 DNA sequence: TGTGCCAGCAGCTTGAATAATGAAAAACTGTTTTTT. Filled out from reference TRBV5-4 and TRBJ1-4, the complete variable domain reads ETGVTQSPTHLIKTRGQQVTLRCSSQSGHNTVSWYQQALGQGPQFIFQYYREEENGRGNFPPRFSGLQFPNYSSELNVNALELDDSALYLCASSLNNEKLFFGSGTQLSVL.

J is TRBJ1-2 and V is TRBV7-9; no reliable D call. V gave up 2 bases and J gave up 0 bases, with 7 bases separating them. Germline-derived CDR1 and CDR2 are SEHNR and FQNEAQ (reference sequence). The CDR3 runs to 14 residues. The CDR3 DNA reads as TGTGCCAGCAGCTTATCAAGTCCTAACTATGGCTACACCTTC. It yields the protein CASSLSSPNYGYTF.

V is TRBV5-1 and J is TRBJ2-3; either TRBD1 or TRBD2 may fit D (6 bases each). This CDR3 contains 18 residues. Germline V CDR1 and CDR2: SGHRS, YFSETQ. Trimming took off 5 bases at V and 4 bases at J, with 26 bases between the two ends. CDR3: CASSFALAVRGGPDTQYF. DNA for the CDR3: TGCGCCAGCAGTTTCGCACTGGCGGTCAGGGGAGGACCAGATACGCAGTATTTT.

The chain is built from TRBV7-9 and TRBJ2-7, with D unresolved. The germline V gene encodes CDR1 SEHNR and CDR2 FQNEAQ (reference sequence). V lost 1 base and J 6 bases, leaving 10 bases between the germline ends. The CDR3 consists of 13 residues. The CDR3 DNA reads TGTGCCAGCAGCTTAGGAAAGATTCTCGAGCAGTACTTC. Encoded protein: CASSLGKILEQYF.

This clone was seen just once. The gene calls are TRBV6-6 and TRBJ2-7; a weak D match, TRBD2 (5 bases). The germline gives CDR1 MNHNY, CDR2 SVGAGI (reference sequence). V dropped 10 bases and J dropped 7 bases, with 20 bases sitting between them. This CDR3 is built from 13 residues. CDR3 residues: CATQEVAGGEQYF. DNA of the CDR3: TGTGCCACCCAGGAGGTCGCCGGTGGGGAGCAGTACTTC.

This clone was seen a few times. V gene TRBV2 combines with J gene TRBJ2-2; perhaps TRBD1 as D (7 bases). The CDR3 is 14 amino acids. The V gene's germline CDR1 is SNHLY and CDR2 FYNNEI. V was clipped by 6 bases and J by 4 bases, with 12 bases between them. The CDR3 coding sequence is TGTGCCAGCAGGCCTCAGGGGGGCACCGGGGAGCTGTTTTTT. Translation: CASRPQGGTGELFF.

The chain recombines TRBV4-2 with TRBJ1-1; 7 bases are a match to TRBD1. The CDR3 loop spans 15 amino acids. CDR1 is LGHNA, CDR2 YNFKEQ, per germline. With V trimmed by 0 bases and J by 2 bases, 3 bases remained unmatched. DNA of the CDR3: TGTGCCAGCAGCCAAGAAGGGACAGCCAACACTGAAGCTTTCTTT. Protein: CASSQEGTANTEAFF.

J is TRBJ2-7 and V is TRBV5-1, with TRBD2 matching over 9 bases. Germline loops: CDR1 SGHRS, CDR2 YFSETQ. The trim removed 0 bases at V and 3 bases at J, leaving 4 bases unmatched. The CDR3 runs to 15 residues. DNA for the CDR3: TGCGCCAGCAGCTTGGTGGCTAGCGGGAACTACGAGCAGTACTTC. Translated: CASSLVASGNYEQYF.

The J gene is TRBJ1-3, the V gene TRBV19, with 8 bases fitting TRBD1. Per the germline V gene, CDR1 is LNHDA and CDR2 is SQIVND (reference sequence). There are 16 residues in the CDR3. The V segment lost 6 bases and the J segment 7 bases; nucleotides outside the gene matches: 14. In nucleotides, the CDR3 is TGTGCCAGTAGCATTCCAGGGACAGGCCGGAGCAACACCATATATTTT. Translating it yields CASSIPGTGRSNTIYF.

Details on this clone: The sample has other DNA sequences that encode this CDR3 too. Written as DNA, the CDR3 is TGTGCCAGCAGCTCTGGACAGGGGCATCAGCCCCAGCATTTT. Amino acids: CASSSGQGHQPQHF. The chain is built from TRBV5-5 and TRBJ1-5; 9 bases match TRBD1. The CDR3 contains 14 residues. CDR1 and CDR2 (germline): SGHKS, YYEKEE (reference sequence). V lost 3 bases to trimming and J lost 5 bases; unmatched junction nucleotides: 3. Full variable domain (rest looked up from reference TRBV5-5 and TRBJ1-5): DAGVTQSPTHLIKTRGQQVTLRCSPISGHKSVSWYQQVLGQGPQFIFQYYEKEERGRGNFPDRFSARQFPNYSSELNVNALLLGDSALYLCASSSGQGHQPQHFGDGTRLSIL.

This chain uses TRBV28 with TRBJ2-1, with 8 bases identical to TRBD1. Trimming cost V 3 bases and J 6 bases; bases outside gene matches: 7. From germline, CDR1 is MDHEN and CDR2 SYDVKM. This CDR3 contains 15 residues. The CDR3 loop reads CASSFLDRVTNEQFF. CDR3 nucleotides: TGTGCCAGCAGTTTTTTGGACAGGGTCACCAATGAGCAGTTCTTC.

This clone was recorded at least ten times. The genes are TRBV7-3 and TRBJ2-1, with TRBD1 as a possible D gene (5 bases). CDR3 length: 15 amino acids. Deletions cut 2 bases from V and 3 bases from J, with 11 bases between. Germline assignment: CDR1 SGHTA and CDR2 FQGTGA. This CDR3 reads CASSLGTGRYNEQFF. For the CDR3, the DNA is TGTGCCAGCAGCTTAGGAACAGGCCGCTACAATGAGCAGTTCTTC.

V gene TRBV6-5 combines with J gene TRBJ2-1; a weak D match, TRBD1 (6 bases). CDR3 length: 15 residues. CDR1 and CDR2 (germline): MNHEY, SVGAGI. The germline V and J ends were trimmed by 7 bases and 3 bases, with 16 bases remaining between them. The CDR3 DNA follows: TGTGCCAGCACCCCAAGGCGGACAGACTACAATGAGCAGTTCTTC. It codes for CASTPRRTDYNEQFF.

This clone has ten or more counts. At the DNA level, this CDR3 is encoded by other sequences in the same sample as well. The chain recombines TRBV28 with TRBJ1-5; D might be TRBD1 (5 bases). Trimming took 7 bases from V and 4 from J, leaving 11 bases between them. From germline, CDR1 is MDHEN and CDR2 SYDVKM. The CDR3 runs to 13 residues. The CDR3 loop is CASNRQNNQPQHF. The DNA of the CDR3 is TGTGCCAGCAACAGACAGAATAATCAGCCCCAGCATTTT.

This clone is a singleton in its sample. CDR3 coding DNA: TGTGCCAGTAGTCCCTGCGAGCAGTACTTC. Amino acid sequence: CASSPCEQYF. The chain employs TRBV19 and TRBJ2-7; D is unresolved. Trimming shortened V by 5 bases and J by 6 bases, and 5 bases separated the two germline ends. Germline V gene lookup returns CDR1 LNHDA and CDR2 SQIVND (reference sequence). The CDR3 length is 10 residues.

The chain combines TRBV30 with TRBJ2-1; a possible D gene is TRBD2 (5 bases). Germline-derived CDR1 and CDR2 are GTSNPN and SVGIG (reference sequence). The CDR3 loop spans 12 amino acids. V lost 0 bases to trimming and J lost 8 bases, with 8 bases between them. The DNA for the CDR3 is TGTGCCTGGAGTGTAATCGGGGATGAGCAGTTCTTC. It yields the protein CAWSVIGDEQFF. Together with reference TRBV30 and TRBJ2-1, the CDR3 gives the full variable domain: SQTIHQWPATLVQPVGSPLSLECTVEGTSNPNLYWYRQAAGRGLQLLFYSVGIGQISSEVPQNLSASRPQDRQFILSSKKLLLSDSGFYLCAWSVIGDEQFFGPGTRLTVL.

The rearrangement joins TRBV27 to TRBJ2-1; 10 positions agree with TRBD2. Per germline, CDR1 MNHEY and CDR2 SMNVEV (reference sequence). The CDR3 contains 17 residues. The junction had 12 bases not matched to a gene; V was cut back by 9 bases and J by 1 base. This CDR3 reads CASLPQVTSGSYNEQFF. Written as DNA, the CDR3 is TGTGCCAGTCTCCCCCAGGTGACTAGCGGGTCCTACAATGAGCAGTTCTTC.

In the case of this clone: This sample also contains other DNA sequences that code for the same CDR3. The V and J genes are TRBV18 and TRBJ1-3; 10 positions match TRBD1. CDR3 length: 15 residues. With V trimmed by 3 bases and J by 2 bases, 1 base remained unmatched. The V gene's germline CDR1 is KGHSH and CDR2 LQKENI. CDR3 in DNA: TGTGCCAGCTCACCGGGACAGGGGCCTGGAAACACCATATATTTT. Translated: CASSPGQGPGNTIYF.

V usage is TRBV7-2 and J usage is TRBJ1-1, with 8 bases identical to TRBD1. V lost 6 bases to trimming and J lost 4 bases; unmatched junction nucleotides: 10. Germline CDR1 SGHTA, CDR2 FQGNSA. The CDR3 runs to 15 residues. The CDR3: CASRAGGKMSTEAFF. Here the CDR3 DNA reads TGTGCCAGCAGGGCAGGGGGCAAGATGAGCACTGAAGCTTTCTTT.

This clone was counted many times. The rearrangement joins TRBV7-2 to TRBJ2-4, with D unclear. Germline V gene data show CDR1 as SGHTA and CDR2 as FQGNSA. The CDR3 length is 13 residues. V was shortened by 3 bases and J by 6 bases, with 9 bases between the two germline ends. CDR3 in amino acids: CASSFRTGNIQYF. The CDR3 DNA follows: TGTGCCAGCAGCTTCAGGACCGGAAACATTCAGTACTTC.

The chain joins TRBV4-1 to TRBJ2-7; possibly TRBD2 for D (6 bases). Trimming removed 2 bases from V and 4 bases from J, with 15 bases in between. Germline assignment: CDR1 MGHRA and CDR2 YSYEKL. The CDR3 runs 15 residues. The CDR3 here is CASSQRLEGVYEQYF. The CDR3 region has the DNA TGCGCCAGCAGCCAAAGACTAGAAGGAGTTTACGAGCAGTACTTC.

The V call is TRBV11-2, the J call TRBJ2-7, with D tentatively TRBD2 (6 bases). Germline V gives CDR1 SGHAT, CDR2 FQNNGV. V was clipped by 5 bases and J by 2 bases, with 10 bases between them. The CDR3 length is 13 residues. Here the CDR3 reads CASSPRLAYEQYF. CDR3 nucleotides: TGTGCCAGCAGCCCTCGACTAGCCTACGAGCAGTACTTC.

This clone was recorded once. This chain connects TRBV5-1 to TRBJ2-2, with D maybe TRBD2 (6 bases). The germline CDR1 and CDR2 sequences are SGHRS and YFSETQ. This CDR3 is built from 15 residues. V dropped 0 bases and J dropped 0 bases, with 6 bases sitting between them. This CDR3 is CASSLGGTNTGELFF. For the CDR3, the DNA is TGCGCCAGCAGCTTGGGCGGGACGAACACCGGGGAGCTGTTTTTT.

The CDR3 loop is CASSPLDRADEQYF. CDR3 nucleotide sequence: TGTGCCAGCTCACCTCTTGACAGGGCCGACGAGCAGTACTTC. This rearrangement joins TRBV18 to TRBJ2-7; 7 bases map to TRBD1. Germline CDR1 and CDR2: KGHSH and LQKENI. V lost 3 bases, J lost 5 bases, and 7 bases stayed unmatched. The CDR3 length is 14 residues.